A single count supports the clone carrying this TCR beta chain. The data derive from a study of blood T cell repertoires in COVID-19. With 5 bases clipped from V and 2 bases from J, the junction kept 8 bases outside the gene matches. Germline-derived CDR1 and CDR2 are GTSNPN and SVGIG (reference sequence). The CDR3 is 15 amino acids. Libraries were prepared by immunoSEQ multiplex PCR; TCRdb keeps only in-frame clonotypes and omits some of them. The table records about 250,000 clones, over 75% of them present only once. The V gene is TRBV30, the J gene TRBJ2-3; the match to TRBD2 covers 9 bases. The sequence derives from a man in his forties or fifties who had recovered from COVID-19. The sample comprised PBMCs or T cells enriched from blood (not recorded which). This CDR3 is CAWAGLAGSTDTQYF. The CDR3 DNA follows: TGTGCCTGGGCGGGGCTAGCGGGGTCCACAGATACGCAGTATTTT.